The 26 T cell receptor beta chains below come from one sample, sequenced in a study of shared clonotypes between healthy human individuals. The assay was immunoSEQ multiplex PCR, and TCRdb's table has in-frame clones only and misses some. The top ten clones hold 0.1% to 0.15% of a sample with around 2,000,000 clones, roughly 95% of them seen once. Sequenced sample: naive CD4+ T cells sorted from blood. Subset defined: CD45RA+ positively selected. These receptors all stem from a man between 18 and 29 years old in good health.

In this sample, this clone turned up once. The chain has TRBV2 and TRBJ1-1; D ambiguous. V was shortened by 7 bases and J by 1 base, with 13 bases between the two germline ends. The germline CDR1 and CDR2 sequences are SNHLY and FYNNEI. CDR3 length equals 14 residues. The CDR3 reads CASINEFANTEAFF. Here the CDR3 DNA reads TGTGCCAGCATTAATGAATTCGCGAACACTGAAGCTTTCTTT.

The V gene is TRBV7-9, the J gene TRBJ2-5; 7 bases are shared with TRBD1. Per germline, CDR1 SEHNR and CDR2 FQNEAQ (reference sequence). This CDR3 has 13 residues. With 6 bases clipped from V and 5 bases from J, the junction kept 6 bases outside the gene matches. The CDR3 is CASSLGQVETQYF. CDR3 bases: TGTGCCAGCAGTCTTGGACAGGTGGAGACCCAGTACTTC.

About this clone itself: At the DNA level, this CDR3 is encoded by other sequences in the same sample as well. This chain links TRBV6-5 with TRBJ1-1, with D possibly matching TRBD1 (5 bases). This CDR3 has 15 amino acids. V dropped 0 bases and J dropped 0 bases, with 8 bases sitting between them. Germline CDR1 MNHEY, CDR2 SVGAGI. The CDR3, as DNA: TGTGCCAGCAGTTACTCCACAGGAGTGAACACTGAAGCTTTCTTT. Translated, it gives CASSYSTGVNTEAFF.

V gene TRBV30 combines with J gene TRBJ1-3; TRBD1 matches at 7 bases. The germline V gene encodes CDR1 GTSNPN and CDR2 SVGIG (reference sequence). This CDR3 comprises 16 residues. Germline trimming cut 1 base from V and 0 bases from J; bases unmatched to any gene: 6. The CDR3 DNA reads TGTGCCTGGAGTGCGGGACAGCCAAGCTCTGGAAACACCATATATTTT. Protein product: CAWSAGQPSSGNTIYF.

The rearrangement joins TRBV10-3 to TRBJ1-1; D not certain. The CDR3 loop spans 14 amino acids. V lost 3 bases and J lost 4, with 12 bases in between. CDR1 and CDR2 from the germline V gene are ENHRY and SYGVKD. The CDR3 is CAISDSDPGTEAFF. As DNA, the CDR3 is TGTGCCATCAGTGATTCGGACCCCGGCACTGAAGCTTTCTTT.

The chain is built from TRBV7-2 and TRBJ2-3; D call uncertain. Germline CDR1 reads SGHTA; CDR2 reads FQGNSA. This CDR3 is built from 15 residues. V was clipped by 2 bases and J by 0 bases, with 9 bases between them. CDR3 nucleotide sequence: TGTGCCAGCAGCTTACGAAGACCTAGCACAGATACGCAGTATTTT. It codes for CASSLRRPSTDTQYF.

The rearrangement links TRBV5-5 to TRBJ1-1; D is ambiguous. There are 15 residues in the CDR3. V dropped 1 base and J dropped 4 bases, with 14 bases sitting between them. Germline CDR1 and CDR2: SGHKS and YYEKEE (reference sequence). For the CDR3, the DNA is TGTGCCAGCAGCTTGCGGCCTAAGGAGGCCACTGAAGCTTTCTTT. Amino acids: CASSLRPKEATEAFF.

This chain connects TRBV18 to TRBJ1-1; no reliable D call. V shed 6 bases and J shed 0 bases, with 14 bases lying between them. The CDR3 is 15 residues long. Germline V gives CDR1 KGHSH, CDR2 LQKENI. CDR3: CASSPAPNMNTEAFF. The DNA of the CDR3 is TGTGCCAGCTCCCCCGCCCCAAACATGAACACTGAAGCTTTCTTT.

The genes are TRBV5-6 and TRBJ2-3; 13 nucleotides line up with TRBD2. V lost 6 bases, J lost 0 bases, and 4 bases stayed unmatched. From germline, CDR1 is SGHDT and CDR2 YYEEEE. The CDR3 loop spans 16 amino acids. The CDR3 coding sequence is TGTGCCAGCACCCGACTAGCGGGGGGAAGCACAGATACGCAGTATTTT. Its protein is CASTRLAGGSTDTQYF.

CDR3 amino acids: CASSLGTPNNEQFF. In nucleotides, the CDR3 is TGCGCCAGCAGCTTGGGCACACCTAACAATGAGCAGTTCTTC. This chain connects TRBV5-1 to TRBJ2-1, with D uncertain. Trimming stripped 0 bases from V and 5 bases from J, with 9 bases between. The germline V gene encodes CDR1 SGHRS and CDR2 YFSETQ. This CDR3 spans 14 amino acids.

This chain joins TRBV11-2 and TRBJ2-2, with 7 bases identical to TRBD2. The V gene's germline CDR1 is SGHAT and CDR2 FQNNGV. The V gene end was trimmed by 1 base and the J gene end by 6 bases; junction bases not matched to a gene: 5. The CDR3 contains 15 residues. CDR3 region: CASSLALGRAGELFF. The CDR3, as DNA: TGTGCCAGCAGCTTAGCGCTAGGGAGGGCCGGGGAGCTGTTTTTT.

Turning to this clone: The conserved final phenylalanine or tryptophan is absent from the CDR3, which likely points to a read error. The limits of the CDR3 on the DNA are not certain, so only TCRdb's listed CDR3 is given. This chain uses TRBV30 with TRBJ2-3; TRBD1, the table's D call, was not compared with the DNA. The CDR3 is made up of 11 amino acids, end residues included. Germline loops: CDR1 GTSNPN, CDR2 SVGIG (reference sequence). This CDR3 reads CAWSDSRRSGY.

The chain recombines TRBV14 with TRBJ2-2, with 7 bases fitting TRBD1. With 2 bases clipped from V and 4 bases from J, the junction kept 4 bases outside the gene matches. The V gene's germline CDR1 is SGHDN and CDR2 FVKESK. The length of the CDR3 is 15 residues. CDR3 sequence reads: CASSQKRQGTGELFF. The CDR3 nucleotides are TGTGCCAGCAGCCAAAAAAGACAGGGCACCGGGGAGCTGTTTTTT.

The V and J genes are TRBV7-2 and TRBJ1-1; no definite D call. In germline, CDR1 is SGHTA, CDR2 FQGNSA. CDR3 size: 12 residues. V lost 5 bases, J lost 1 base, and 5 bases lay in between. The CDR3 region is CASSPRNTEAFF. CDR3 bases: TGTGCCAGCAGCCCGCGGAACACTGAAGCTTTCTTT.

This chain joins TRBV28 and TRBJ2-1, with D possibly being TRBD1 or TRBD2 (5 bases each). The V and J ends lost 5 bases and 0 bases respectively, with 14 bases between them. The CDR3 extends over 16 amino acids. The germline gives CDR1 MDHEN, CDR2 SYDVKM. The CDR3 DNA reads as TGTGCCAGCAGTGGGGACCGTGGGAGCTCCTACAATGAGCAGTTCTTC. Amino acids: CASSGDRGSSYNEQFF.

The genes are TRBV7-2 and TRBJ1-2, with D hard to call. From germline, CDR1 is SGHTA and CDR2 FQGNSA. The CDR3 is 14 amino acids. With 3 bases removed from V and 10 bases from J, the gap between germline ends came to 18 bases. Here the CDR3 DNA reads TGTGCCAGCAGCTTTTACAGCTACTTTGAGTCCTACACCTTC. As protein: CASSFYSYFESYTF.

The rearrangement links TRBV2 to TRBJ2-2; no clear D gene. V dropped 3 bases and J dropped 4 bases, with 6 bases sitting between them. The CDR3 has 13 amino acids. CDR1 is SNHLY, CDR2 FYNNEI, per germline. CDR3 region: CASSEELTGELFF. The DNA for the CDR3 is TGTGCCAGCAGTGAGGAGCTCACCGGGGAGCTGTTTTTT.

This chain links TRBV5-6 with TRBJ2-6, with D perhaps TRBD1 (5 bases). The germline V gene has CDR1 SGHDT and CDR2 YYEEEE. The CDR3 is 19 residues long. The V gene lost 0 bases and the J gene lost 4 bases, with 20 bases spanning the gap. The CDR3 region is CASSLVGAGPPIGANVLTF. CDR3 in DNA: TGTGCCAGCAGCTTGGTAGGAGCAGGGCCCCCCATAGGGGCCAACGTCCTGACTTTC.

This clone has a single count. The CDR3 region is CAIYGRAETDTQYF. CDR3 nucleotide sequence: TGTGCCATTTACGGGCGGGCTGAAACAGATACGCAGTATTTT. The chain couples TRBV5-4 to TRBJ2-3; D is possibly TRBD2 (5 bases). V lost 9 bases and J 3 bases, leaving 17 bases between the germline ends. In germline, CDR1 is SGHNT, CDR2 YYREEE (reference sequence). This CDR3 comprises 14 residues.

V is TRBV7-9 and J is TRBJ1-4; tentatively, D is TRBD1 (5 bases). This CDR3 region has 15 residues. Germline values: CDR1 SEHNR, CDR2 FQNEAQ (reference sequence). V was pared by 3 bases and J by 6 bases, with 14 bases between. Here the CDR3 DNA reads TGTGCCAGCAGCTTCTTGGCAGGGCGGGATGAAAAACTGTTTTTT. It yields the protein CASSFLAGRDEKLFF.

V and J are TRBV28 and TRBJ1-4, with TRBD1 matching 7 bases. Germline assignment: CDR1 MDHEN and CDR2 SYDVKM. With V trimmed by 5 bases and J by 4 bases, 10 bases remained unmatched. This CDR3 comprises 16 residues. CDR3 amino acids: CASSQGGPRYNEKLFF. DNA of the CDR3: TGTGCCAGCAGTCAAGGGGGCCCCCGGTATAATGAAAAACTGTTTTTT.

This sequence joins TRBV7-9 and TRBJ2-7; D might be TRBD2 (5 bases). V lost 0 bases and J lost 7, with 10 bases in between. The CDR3 contains 13 residues. Germline CDR1 reads SEHNR; CDR2 reads FQNEAQ (reference sequence). Here the CDR3 DNA reads TGTGCCAGCAGCTTAGCGACTATAGGAGAGCAGTACTTC. Translated: CASSLATIGEQYF.

The chain combines TRBV5-6 with TRBJ2-1; D remains unclear. This CDR3 is 14 amino acids long. Germline CDR1 is SGHDT and CDR2 is YYEEEE. Trimming took 1 base from V and 4 from J, leaving 9 bases between them. The CDR3 sequence: CASSLRSYYNEQFF. In nucleotides, the CDR3 is TGTGCCAGCAGCTTGAGGAGTTATTACAATGAGCAGTTCTTC.

This chain uses TRBV4-3 with TRBJ2-5; the D is unclear. The CDR3 loop spans 15 amino acids. V was shortened by 0 bases and J by 0 bases, with 8 bases between the two germline ends. Germline CDR1 reads LGHNA; CDR2 reads YSLEER. CDR3 DNA: TGCGCCAGCAGCCAAGAGCGAGGATACCAAGAGACCCAGTACTTC. This translates into CASSQERGYQETQYF.

The rearrangement links TRBV7-8 to TRBJ2-5, with 10 bases aligning to TRBD1. V lost 2 bases and J lost 2; bases outside the gene matches: 5. This CDR3 is 16 amino acids long. Germline V lookup: CDR1 SGHVS, CDR2 FQNEAQ. The DNA for the CDR3 is TGTGCCAGCAGCTTACCCCGGGACAGGGGACAAGAGACCCAGTACTTC. The encoded protein is CASSLPRDRGQETQYF.

The rearrangement joins TRBV25-1 to TRBJ1-2; the D gene is possibly TRBD1 (5 bases). With 3 bases removed from V and 8 bases from J, the gap between germline ends came to 13 bases. CDR1 is MGHDK and CDR2 is SYGVNS in the germline V gene. The CDR3 runs 13 residues. The CDR3 nucleotides read TGTGCCAGCAGTGACCCCCGACAGAAGGGCTACACCTTC. This sequence encodes CASSDPRQKGYTF.